The next 26 T cell receptor beta chains were all read from a single sample in a study of blood T cell repertoires in COVID-19. Some clones are missing from TCRdb's copy, which holds only in-frame ones; the method was immunoSEQ multiplex PCR. The data show approximately 300,000 clones, approximately 92% seen once. The specimen sequenced was peripheral blood. All receptors derive from a woman aged 25 to 45 with COVID-19, enrolled during active disease.

This chain uses TRBV28 with TRBJ1-2; TRBD1 agrees at 7 bases. The ends lost 3 bases at V and 5 bases at J; junction bases unmatched: 12. The V gene's germline CDR1 is MDHEN and CDR2 SYDVKM. The CDR3 spans 16 residues. CDR3 DNA sequence: TGTGCCAGCAGTTTTGAGCCCGGGACAGAAAAGTATGGCTACACCTTC. This sequence encodes CASSFEPGTEKYGYTF.

The chain joins TRBV11-2 to TRBJ1-4; D possibly corresponds to TRBD1 (6 bases). Per germline, CDR1 SGHAT and CDR2 FQNNGV. V dropped 5 bases and J dropped 7 bases, with 17 bases sitting between them. The CDR3 is 15 residues long. The CDR3 here is CASSPIQGFSEKLFF. CDR3 DNA: TGTGCCAGCAGCCCAATACAGGGATTCTCTGAAAAACTGTTTTTT.

The rearrangement joins TRBV3-1 (or the pseudogene TRBV3-2) to TRBJ2-1; D may be TRBD1 (6 bases). The germline V gene has CDR1 LGHDT and CDR2 YNNKEL (reference sequence). The CDR3 has 13 residues. The germline V and J ends were trimmed by 6 bases and 10 bases, with 16 bases remaining between them. The CDR3 sequence is CASSIRSQGEQFF. The CDR3 nucleotides are TGTGCCAGCAGTATCCGCTCCCAGGGGGAGCAGTTCTTC.

This chain links TRBV28 with TRBJ1-2, with unresolved D. Trimming removed 6 bases from V and 7 bases from J, with 9 bases in between. The CDR3 sequence is 11 residues long. Germline CDR1 is MDHEN and CDR2 is SYDVKM. CDR3 amino acids: CASSREIGYTF. CDR3 nucleotides: TGTGCCAGCAGCCGCGAAATTGGCTACACCTTC.

The CDR3 sequence is CASSEYRGTVANYGYTF. DNA of the CDR3: TGTGCCAGCAGTGAATATCGGGGGACTGTCGCTAACTATGGCTACACCTTC. This chain uses TRBV6-1 with TRBJ1-2, with D perhaps matching TRBD1 (5 bases). V was cut by 2 bases and J by 0 bases, with 16 bases left in between. The CDR3 is 17 amino acids. Germline V gene lookup returns CDR1 MNHNS and CDR2 SASEGT.

The rearrangement joins TRBV7-9 to TRBJ2-7; D gene uncertain. With 3 bases removed from V and 0 bases from J, the gap between germline ends came to 12 bases. This CDR3 comprises 15 residues. Germline values: CDR1 SEHNR, CDR2 FQNEAQ (reference sequence). CDR3 DNA sequence: TGTGCCAGCAGCTTCACCTCAGAGGACTCCTACGAGCAGTACTTC. Residues: CASSFTSEDSYEQYF.

V gene TRBV7-9 combines with J gene TRBJ2-7; D may be TRBD1 (7 bases). The germline gives CDR1 SEHNR, CDR2 FQNEAQ (reference sequence). V lost 5 bases and J lost 4, with 15 bases in between. This CDR3 region has 14 residues. The CDR3, as DNA: TGTGCCAGCAGCGGGCGGGACAGTGCTTACGAGCAGTACTTC. This translates into CASSGRDSAYEQYF.

The rearrangement uses TRBV6-6 and TRBJ1-5; the D is unclear. The CDR3 is 16 residues long. Germline V gives CDR1 MNHNY, CDR2 SVGAGI (reference sequence). Trimming took off 0 bases at V and 1 base at J, with 10 bases between the two ends. The CDR3 spells CASSYSRTASNQPQHF. The CDR3 bases are TGTGCCAGCAGTTACTCGCGAACCGCGAGCAATCAGCCCCAGCATTTT.

The genes are TRBV6-5 and TRBJ2-7; 8 bases align to TRBD2. J was trimmed by 2 bases and V by 4 bases; bases with no gene match: 4. The germline CDR1 and CDR2 sequences are MNHEY and SVGAGI. This CDR3 comprises 14 residues. CDR3 amino acids: CASSFFGRAYEQYF. CDR3 nucleotides: TGTGCCAGCAGTTTTTTCGGGAGGGCCTACGAGCAGTACTTC.

The chain combines TRBV5-6 with TRBJ2-2, with D unclear. The CDR3 runs 13 residues. Trimming removed 1 base from V and 7 bases from J, with 8 bases in between. The germline gives CDR1 SGHDT, CDR2 YYEEEE. For the CDR3, the DNA is TGTGCCAGCAGCTTGCCCGGTAACGGGGAGCTGTTTTTT. Translated: CASSLPGNGELFF.

This rearrangement joins TRBV6-5 to TRBJ2-2; 7 bases map to TRBD2. V was pared by 5 bases and J by 4 bases, with 7 bases of the junction left unmatched. Germline values: CDR1 MNHEY, CDR2 SVGAGI. The length of the CDR3 is 15 residues. CDR3: CASSRPGRSTGELFF. The CDR3 DNA sequence: TGTGCCAGCAGTCGACCCGGGAGGTCCACCGGGGAGCTGTTTTTT.

This clone has just one count. The genes are TRBV27 and TRBJ1-5; D call uncertain. Trimming left V 2 bases short and J 3 bases short, with 5 bases between. Germline-derived CDR1 and CDR2 are MNHEY and SMNVEV (reference sequence). The CDR3 consists of 13 residues. Here the CDR3 reads CASSLAYNQPQHF. CDR3 in DNA: TGTGCCAGCAGTTTAGCCTACAATCAGCCCCAGCATTTT.

The CDR3 loop is CASSEARLYEQYF. CDR3 bases: TGTGCCAGCAGTGAAGCGCGGCTTTACGAGCAGTACTTC. The rearrangement links TRBV6-1 to TRBJ2-7; no clear D gene. The CDR3 consists of 13 residues. Germline-derived CDR1 and CDR2 are MNHNS and SASEGT. Deletions cut 0 bases from V and 4 bases from J, with 7 bases between.

This chain joins TRBV6-5 and TRBJ2-7, with D maybe TRBD1 (5 bases). The V gene's germline CDR1 is MNHEY and CDR2 SVGAGI. V shed 0 bases and J shed 4 bases, with 13 bases lying between them. The CDR3 length is 15 residues. The CDR3 region has the DNA TGTGCCAGCAGTTACTCTGGGATAGGGGTTTACGAGCAGTACTTC. Protein sequence: CASSYSGIGVYEQYF.

The chain carries TRBV19 and TRBJ2-7; D perhaps matches TRBD2 (6 bases). CDR1 is LNHDA, CDR2 SQIVND, per germline (reference sequence). There are 14 residues in the CDR3. Between the trimmed V and J ends, which lost 0 bases and 10 bases, there was a span of 16 bases. This CDR3 is CASSIDPRGGLQYF. CDR3 nucleotide sequence: TGTGCCAGTAGTATAGATCCAAGGGGTGGACTACAGTACTTC. Full variable domain (remainder filled in from reference TRBV19 and TRBJ2-7): DGGITQSPKYLFRKEGQNVTLSCEQNLNHDAMYWYRQDPGQGLRLIYYSQIVNDFQKGDIAEGYSVSREKKESFPLTVTSAQKNPTAFYLCASSIDPRGGLQYFGPGTRLTVT.

The gene calls are TRBV5-6 and TRBJ2-7, with 9 bases lining up with TRBD1. Germline V gene lookup returns CDR1 SGHDT and CDR2 YYEEEE. The CDR3 covers 16 residues. V lost 2 bases to trimming and J lost 5 bases; unmatched junction nucleotides: 11. CDR3 sequence: CASSFYPGQGVNEQYF. CDR3 DNA sequence: TGTGCCAGCAGCTTTTACCCGGGACAGGGCGTGAACGAGCAGTACTTC.

The J gene is TRBJ1-2, the V gene TRBV2; TRBD1 matches 8 bases. V dropped 2 bases and J dropped 3; count of bases not matched to a gene: 5. Looked up from germline, CDR1 is SNHLY and CDR2 is FYNNEI. This CDR3 region has 15 residues. CDR3 loop: CASSELQGADYGYTF. CDR3 coding DNA: TGTGCCAGCAGTGAACTCCAGGGGGCAGACTATGGCTACACCTTC.

J is TRBJ1-4 and V is TRBV28; TRBD1 is a possible D gene (5 bases). Germline values: CDR1 MDHEN, CDR2 SYDVKM. The germline V and J ends were trimmed by 3 bases and 8 bases, with 10 bases remaining between them. The CDR3 consists of 13 residues. The CDR3 loop is CASSFRKGEKLFF. DNA of the CDR3: TGTGCCAGCAGTTTTCGGAAGGGGGAAAAACTGTTTTTT.

The V and J genes are TRBV18 and TRBJ1-6; 7 positions agree with TRBD1. Germline CDR1 reads KGHSH; CDR2 reads LQKENI. V shed 6 bases, J shed 10 bases, and the junction held 9 bases outside the gene matches. This CDR3 is built from 14 residues. CDR3: CASSQETGQSPLHF. For the CDR3, the DNA is TGTGCCAGCTCCCAGGAGACAGGGCAATCACCCCTCCACTTT.

The genes are TRBV30 and TRBJ2-5; D possibly corresponds to TRBD1 (6 bases). In germline, CDR1 is GTSNPN, CDR2 SVGIG (reference sequence). V lost 4 bases, J lost 3 bases, and 15 bases lay in between. The CDR3 is made up of 14 amino acids. The CDR3, as DNA: TGTGCCTGGAATAGTGGGGGCGAAGAAGAGACCCAGTACTTC. It specifies CAWNSGGEEETQYF.

Remarks on this clone: One end of the junction varies from germline; a read error may be responsible. The CDR3 here is CAWGREYNEEFF. In nucleotides, the CDR3 is TGTGCCTGGGGGAGGGAATACAATGAGGAGTTCTTC. The chain employs TRBV30 and TRBJ2-1, with 7 bases lining up with TRBD2. In germline, CDR1 is GTSNPN, CDR2 SVGIG (reference sequence). The CDR3 extends over 12 amino acids. Complete variable domain (other parts from reference TRBV30 and TRBJ2-1): SQTIHQWPATLVQPVGSPLSLECTVEGTSNPNLYWYRQAAGRGLQLLFYSVGIGQISSEVPQNLSASRPQDRQFILSSKKLLLSDSGFYLCAWGREYNEEFFGPGTRLTVL.

This clone was detected once. The rearrangement uses TRBV7-2 and TRBJ2-3; 7 nucleotides align to TRBD2. CDR1 and CDR2 from the germline V gene are SGHTA and FQGNSA. Germline trimming cut 5 bases from V and 2 bases from J; bases unmatched to any gene: 7. The length of the CDR3 is 15 residues. Here the CDR3 DNA reads TGTGCCAGCAGCCTCCTAGCGGCGAACACAGATACGCAGTATTTT. This codes for CASSLLAANTDTQYF.

The V and J genes are TRBV27 and TRBJ1-1, with TRBD1 identical over 12 bases. This CDR3 region has 13 residues. Unmatched junction bases numbered 4, after V lost 3 bases and J lost 11 bases. The germline V gene encodes CDR1 MNHEY and CDR2 SMNVEV (reference sequence). CDR3 DNA: TGTGCCAGCAGTTTGGGACAGGGGGCAAGGGCTTTCTTT. Protein product: CASSLGQGARAFF.

The V call is TRBV11-2, the J call TRBJ1-1; no definite D call. The CDR3 runs 13 residues. Trimming shortened V by 3 bases and J by 1 base, and 6 bases separated the two germline ends. Germline CDR1 is SGHAT and CDR2 is FQNNGV. The CDR3 bases are TGTGCCAGCAGCTTCGAGAGGAACACTGAAGCTTTCTTT. Translation: CASSFERNTEAFF.

The rearrangement joins TRBV24-1 to TRBJ1-4; 7 nucleotides align to TRBD1. Germline loops: CDR1 KGHDR, CDR2 SFDVKD. There are 13 residues in the CDR3. The V and J ends lost 7 bases and 3 bases, in that order; junction bases with no gene match: 1. For the CDR3, the DNA is TGTGCCACCAGAGGGACAGCTAATGAAAAACTGTTTTTT. Protein sequence: CATRGTANEKLFF.

This sequence joins TRBV4-2 and TRBJ2-1; possibly TRBD1 for D (6 bases). CDR3 length: 16 residues. V lost 3 bases, J lost 7 bases, and 19 bases lay in between. Germline values: CDR1 LGHNA, CDR2 YNFKEQ. The CDR3: CASSQGPQGFRNEQFF. The CDR3 bases are TGTGCCAGCAGCCAGGGGCCGCAGGGGTTTCGGAATGAGCAGTTCTTC.